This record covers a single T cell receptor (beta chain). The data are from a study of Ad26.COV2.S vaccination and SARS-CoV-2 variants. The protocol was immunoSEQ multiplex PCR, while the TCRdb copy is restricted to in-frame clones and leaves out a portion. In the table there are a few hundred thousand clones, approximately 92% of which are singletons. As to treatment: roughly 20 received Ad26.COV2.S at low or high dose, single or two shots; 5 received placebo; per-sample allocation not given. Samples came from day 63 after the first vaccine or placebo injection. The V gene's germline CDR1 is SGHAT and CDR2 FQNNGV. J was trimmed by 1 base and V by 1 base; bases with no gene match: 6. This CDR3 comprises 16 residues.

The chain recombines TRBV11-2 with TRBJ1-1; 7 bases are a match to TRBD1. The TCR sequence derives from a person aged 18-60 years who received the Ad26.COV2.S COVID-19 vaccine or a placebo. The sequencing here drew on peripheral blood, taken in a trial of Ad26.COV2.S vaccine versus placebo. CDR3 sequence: CASSLVLGQPNTEAFF. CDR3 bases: TGTGCCAGCAGCTTAGTCTTGGGACAGCCGAACACTGAAGCTTTCTTT.